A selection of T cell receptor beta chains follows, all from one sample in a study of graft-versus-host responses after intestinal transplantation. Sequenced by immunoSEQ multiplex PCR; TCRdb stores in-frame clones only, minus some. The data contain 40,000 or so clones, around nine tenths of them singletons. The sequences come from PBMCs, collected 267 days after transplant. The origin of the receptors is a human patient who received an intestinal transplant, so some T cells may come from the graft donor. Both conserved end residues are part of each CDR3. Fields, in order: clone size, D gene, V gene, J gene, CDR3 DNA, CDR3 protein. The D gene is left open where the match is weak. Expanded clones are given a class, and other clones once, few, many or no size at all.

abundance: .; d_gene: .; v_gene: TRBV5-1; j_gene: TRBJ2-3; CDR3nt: TGCGCCAGCAGCTTGGCACCTCTAGGGACTAGCACAGATACGCAGTATTTT; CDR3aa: CASSLAPLGTSTDTQYF
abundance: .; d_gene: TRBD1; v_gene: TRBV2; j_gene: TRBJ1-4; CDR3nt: TGTGCCAGCGGGACAGCCAATGAAAAACTGTTTTTT; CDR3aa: CASGTANEKLFF
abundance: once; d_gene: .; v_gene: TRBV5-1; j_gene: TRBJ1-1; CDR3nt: TGCGCCAGCAGCCTTGGCTCAGGTTCCATGAACACTGAAGCTTTCTTT; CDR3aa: CASSLGSGSMNTEAFF
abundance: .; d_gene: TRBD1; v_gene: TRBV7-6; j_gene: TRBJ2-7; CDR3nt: TGTGCCAGCAGCTCTATACAGGGGGTGCAGTACTTC; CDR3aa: CASSSIQGVQYF
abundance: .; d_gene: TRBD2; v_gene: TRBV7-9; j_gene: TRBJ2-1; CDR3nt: TGTGCCAGCAGCTTAGCCTTGAGCGGGGGGGCCTACAATGAGCAGTTCTTC; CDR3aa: CASSLALSGGAYNEQFF
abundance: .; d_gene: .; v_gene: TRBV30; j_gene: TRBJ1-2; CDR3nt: TGTGCCTGGAGTGAGATTGGAGGTGGCTATGGCTACACCTTC; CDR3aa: CAWSEIGGGYGYTF
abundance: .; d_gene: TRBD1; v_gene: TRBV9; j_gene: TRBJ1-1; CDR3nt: TGTGCCAGCAGCCCACAGGGGACCACTGAAGCTTTCTTT; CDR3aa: CASSPQGTTEAFF
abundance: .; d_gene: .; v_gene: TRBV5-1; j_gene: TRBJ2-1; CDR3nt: TGCGCCAGCAGCCCAAATACCGTTTTGGATGAGCAGTTCTTC; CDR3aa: CASSPNTVLDEQFF
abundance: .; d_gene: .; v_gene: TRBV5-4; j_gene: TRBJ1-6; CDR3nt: TGTGCCAGCAGCGTCGACATTTATAATTCACCCCTCCACTTT; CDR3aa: CASSVDIYNSPLHF
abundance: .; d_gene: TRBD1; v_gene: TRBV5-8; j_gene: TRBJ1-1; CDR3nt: TGTGCCAGCAGCCAAACGACAGGGTTGAACACTGAAGCTTTCTTT; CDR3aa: CASSQTTGLNTEAFF
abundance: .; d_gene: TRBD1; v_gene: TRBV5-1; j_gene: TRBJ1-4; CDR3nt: TGCGCCAGCCGTCCGACAGGGTCCAATGAAAAACTGTTTTTT; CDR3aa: CASRPTGSNEKLFF
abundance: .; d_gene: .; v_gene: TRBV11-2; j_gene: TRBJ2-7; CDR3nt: TGTGCCAGCAGCAAAGAGCCGGGACAAGCCTACGAGCAGTACTTC; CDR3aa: CASSKEPGQAYEQYF
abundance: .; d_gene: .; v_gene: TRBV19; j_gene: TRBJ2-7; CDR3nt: TGTGCCAGTAGTATAGTGGCCGGGGGCGAGCAGTACTTC; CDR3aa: CASSIVAGGEQYF
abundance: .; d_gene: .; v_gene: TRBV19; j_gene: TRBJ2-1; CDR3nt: TGTGCCAGCCAGCGGTCCCAGTACAATGAGCAGTTCTTC; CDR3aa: CASQRSQYNEQFF